Listed here are 32 T cell receptor beta chains from one sample, sequenced in a study of T cell responses to AZD1222 COVID-19 vaccine. Repertoires were generated with immunoSEQ multiplex PCR, while TCRdb's copy carries only in-frame clones and drops some. Of 80,000 to 100,000 clones listed, 65% to 90% are singletons. The sample consisted of peripheral blood, taken on day 0 of AZD1222 vaccination. These receptors were taken from an adult in good health.

The V gene is TRBV2, the J gene TRBJ1-3; TRBD1 might be the D (6 bases). The CDR3 covers 12 residues. Germline V gene data show CDR1 as SNHLY and CDR2 as FYNNEI. V shed 6 bases and J shed 12 bases, with 15 bases lying between them. CDR3 region: CASRRTATGIYF. The CDR3 DNA follows: TGTGCCAGCAGAAGGACAGCTACGGGCATATATTTT.

This sequence joins TRBV19 and TRBJ2-7, with D possibly being TRBD1 or TRBD2 (5 bases each). Germline V gene data show CDR1 as LNHDA and CDR2 as SQIVND (reference sequence). V was trimmed by 8 bases and J by 5 bases, leaving 16 bases between them. This CDR3 spans 13 amino acids. The CDR3, as DNA: TGTGCCAGTGCCGGGACCTCCCTCCACGAGCAGTACTTC. It yields the protein CASAGTSLHEQYF.

The chain recombines TRBV4-3 with TRBJ2-7; D is possibly TRBD2 (5 bases). The germline CDR1 and CDR2 sequences are LGHNA and YSLEER. This CDR3 is built from 16 residues. Between the trimmed V and J ends, which lost 3 bases and 5 bases, there was a span of 20 bases. DNA for the CDR3: TGCGCCAGCAGCCACCTTAGCGCCTCCCACAGCGACGAGCAGTACTTC. It is translated as CASSHLSASHSDEQYF.

The V and J genes are TRBV21-1 and TRBJ1-1. TRBV21-1 corresponds to a pseudogene. This CDR3 has 16 residues. The CDR3 here is CASSKEGCRENTEAFF. CDR3 sequence (DNA): TGTGCCAGCAGCAAAGAAGGGTGTCGTGAGAACACTGAAGCTTTCTTT.

The rearrangement joins TRBV5-4 to TRBJ1-1; unclear D gene. The germline CDR1 and CDR2 sequences are SGHNT and YYREEE (reference sequence). There are 13 residues in the CDR3. Trimming cost V 1 base and J 0 bases, with 4 bases left between them. The CDR3 protein is CASSLTLNTEAFF. The CDR3, as DNA: TGTGCCAGCAGCTTGACCCTGAACACTGAAGCTTTCTTT.

This rearrangement joins TRBV2 to TRBJ2-7; 8 nucleotides agree with TRBD1. V shed 3 bases and J 6 bases; nucleotides not matched to a gene: 4. The CDR3 loop spans 13 amino acids. CDR1 and CDR2 from the germline V gene are SNHLY and FYNNEI. Written as DNA, the CDR3 is TGTGCCAGCAGTGATCAGGGGGCGGTCGAGCAGTACTTC. This gives the protein CASSDQGAVEQYF.

The gene calls are TRBV11-3 and TRBJ2-1, with D possibly being TRBD1 (5 bases). The germline CDR1 and CDR2 sequences are SGHNT and YENEEA. The CDR3 is 16 residues long. Trimming pared 1 base from V and 8 bases from J, leaving 18 bases between. As DNA, the CDR3 is TGTGCCAGCAGCTTAGGACAGCTGATTTCCTTGGATGAGCAGTTCTTC. It is translated as CASSLGQLISLDEQFF.

This clone has more than one count but fewer than ten. V usage is TRBV3-1 (or the pseudogene TRBV3-2) and J usage is TRBJ2-1; 10 nucleotides agree with TRBD2. The ends lost 2 bases at V and 4 bases at J; junction bases unmatched: 5. CDR1 and CDR2 from the germline V gene are LGHDT and YNNKEL (reference sequence). There are 16 residues in the CDR3. The CDR3 protein is CASSQPSSGGYNEQFF. The CDR3 DNA follows: TGTGCCAGCAGCCAACCCTCTAGCGGGGGTTACAATGAGCAGTTCTTC.

The V call is TRBV6-5, the J call TRBJ1-1; D uncertain. Germline assignment: CDR1 MNHEY and CDR2 SVGAGI. Trimming took 4 bases from V and 3 from J, leaving 9 bases between them. CDR3 size: 13 residues. As DNA, the CDR3 is TGTGCCAGCAGTTCTTCCAGTTACACTGAAGCTTTCTTT. This codes for CASSSSSYTEAFF.

This chain connects TRBV4-1 to TRBJ1-5, with D unclear. V lost 1 base and J lost 7, with 5 bases in between. CDR3 size: 12 residues. Germline V gene data show CDR1 as MGHRA and CDR2 as YSYEKL. CDR3 in amino acids: CASSQVGQPQHF. The DNA of the CDR3 is TGCGCCAGCAGCCAAGTTGGGCAGCCCCAGCATTTT.

In nucleotides, the CDR3 is TGCGCCAGCAGCCCCGGGGACAGTGCGGGGAATCAGCCCCAGCATTTT. It translates to CASSPGDSAGNQPQHF. V is TRBV5-1 and J is TRBJ1-5; 7 bases align to TRBD1. Germline-derived CDR1 and CDR2 are SGHRS and YFSETQ. The ends lost 4 bases at V and 4 bases at J; junction bases unmatched: 11. The CDR3 length is 16 residues.

The chain has TRBV5-1 and TRBJ2-3, with TRBD2 matching 13 bases. The trim removed 2 bases at V and 2 bases at J, leaving 8 bases unmatched. The CDR3 contains 18 residues. The V gene's germline CDR1 is SGHRS and CDR2 YFSETQ. The CDR3 sequence: CASSLTTSGGALTDTQYF. The CDR3 region has the DNA TGCGCCAGCAGCTTAACAACTAGCGGGGGGGCCCTCACAGATACGCAGTATTTT.

J is TRBJ1-1 and V is TRBV20-1; D is unresolved. This CDR3 region has 9 residues. CDR1 DFQATT and CDR2 SNEGSKA come from the germline V gene (reference sequence). V lost 4 bases to trimming and J lost 10 bases, with 7 bases between them. The CDR3 DNA is TGCAGTGCTATGCGCCCAGCTTTCTTT. Its translation is CSAMRPAFF.

This clone was seen once. The V and J genes are TRBV5-1 and TRBJ2-3, with 9 bases matching TRBD1. Germline values: CDR1 SGHRS, CDR2 YFSETQ. The CDR3 spans 15 residues. J was trimmed by 3 bases and V by 0 bases; bases with no gene match: 2. The CDR3 region has the DNA TGCGCCAGCAGCTTGGGGACAGGGGTGACAGATACGCAGTATTTT. Its translation is CASSLGTGVTDTQYF.

The chain has TRBV7-9 and TRBJ2-2, with 13 bases that match TRBD2. Germline trimming cut 5 bases from V and 8 bases from J; bases unmatched to any gene: 11. The CDR3 extends over 17 amino acids. Germline V lookup: CDR1 SEHNR, CDR2 FQNEAQ (reference sequence). CDR3 loop: CASSQGTSGVQEGELFF. DNA of the CDR3: TGTGCCAGCAGCCAAGGGACTAGCGGGGTTCAGGAAGGGGAGCTGTTTTTT.

This clone came up once. The chain couples TRBV6-6 to TRBJ1-1, with D perhaps TRBD1 (6 bases). CDR3 size: 13 residues. V lost 6 bases, J lost 1 base, and 9 bases lay in between. The V gene's germline CDR1 is MNHNY and CDR2 SVGAGI (reference sequence). CDR3 residues: CASRWTENTEAFF. In nucleotides, the CDR3 is TGTGCCAGCAGGTGGACAGAGAACACTGAAGCTTTCTTT.

This clone has a single count. This sequence joins TRBV27 and TRBJ2-3; D call uncertain. Germline CDR1 is MNHEY and CDR2 is SMNVEV (reference sequence). The CDR3 is 14 residues long. V lost 3 bases, J lost 2 bases, and 9 bases lay in between. The CDR3 loop reads CASSFSSPTDTQYF. The DNA for the CDR3 is TGTGCCAGCAGTTTCTCTAGTCCCACAGATACGCAGTATTTT.

The CDR3 here is CATSGYDEQFF. The CDR3 DNA reads as TGTGCCACCAGTGGTTACGATGAGCAGTTCTTC. The chain combines TRBV24-1 with TRBJ2-1; D ambiguous. Trimming took 5 bases from V and 8 from J, leaving 6 bases between them. This CDR3 region has 11 residues. Germline loops: CDR1 KGHDR, CDR2 SFDVKD.

The chain joins TRBV7-3 to TRBJ2-3, with D tentatively TRBD2 (5 bases). Germline V lookup: CDR1 SGHTA, CDR2 FQGTGA. The CDR3 has 13 amino acids. Between the trimmed V and J ends, which lost 5 bases and 3 bases, there was a span of 9 bases. CDR3 nucleotide sequence: TGTGCCAGCAGCAAGGACTTAACAGATACGCAGTATTTT. It encodes CASSKDLTDTQYF.

V is TRBV27 and J is TRBJ1-2; TRBD1 is a possible D gene (5 bases). Per the germline V gene, CDR1 is MNHEY and CDR2 is SMNVEV (reference sequence). The CDR3 is 14 residues long. V was trimmed by 4 bases and J by 1 base, leaving 10 bases between them. The CDR3 nucleotides are TGTGCCAGCAGTTCGCCAGGGCTTAACTATGGCTACACCTTC. It specifies CASSSPGLNYGYTF.

The chain uses TRBV29-1 and TRBJ2-2; 7 bases fit TRBD2. The CDR3 covers 14 residues. Germline V lookup: CDR1 SQVTM, CDR2 ANQGSEA. After removal of 5 bases from V and 4 bases from J, the junction contained 7 bases not matched to a gene. CDR3 bases: TGCAGCGTTCAACGCTGGGGGGGCACCGGGGAGCTGTTTTTT. Amino acids: CSVQRWGGTGELFF.

This chain uses TRBV5-6 with TRBJ2-1, with no clear D. V lost 0 bases and J 7 bases, leaving 5 bases between the germline ends. The CDR3 runs 12 residues. Germline values: CDR1 SGHDT, CDR2 YYEEEE. The CDR3, as DNA: TGTGCCAGCAGCTTGGAATATAATGAGCAGTTCTTC. Its translation: CASSLEYNEQFF.

The chain combines TRBV9 with TRBJ1-3, with a possible D match to TRBD1 (6 bases). Germline assignment: CDR1 SGDLS and CDR2 YYNGEE. The CDR3 runs to 16 residues. V dropped 2 bases and J dropped 0 bases, with 12 bases sitting between them. This chain's CDR3 is CASSVGGRSSGNTIYF. The CDR3 DNA sequence: TGTGCCAGCAGCGTGGGGGGCAGGAGCTCTGGAAACACCATATATTTT.

On this clone: The junction shows a germline mismatch at one end, possibly a read error. This chain connects TRBV7-7 to TRBJ2-1; D is possibly TRBD2 (7 bases). The CDR3 runs to 16 residues. CDR1 and CDR2 from the germline V gene are SSHAT and FNYEAQ (reference sequence). The CDR3, as DNA: TGTGCTAGCAGCTCCGGGACATCAGGACTAGTCGGTGAGCAGTTCTTC. Protein sequence: CASSSGTSGLVGEQFF.

The chain uses TRBV5-4 and TRBJ1-2, with D possibly matching TRBD1 (5 bases). CDR3 length: 17 amino acids. CDR1 is SGHNT, CDR2 YYREEE, per germline (reference sequence). Trimming took off 2 bases at V and 4 bases at J, with 21 bases between the two ends. The CDR3 sequence: CASSLSSGGGSPYGYTF. In DNA form, the CDR3 reads TGTGCCAGCAGCTTATCTAGCGGGGGTGGGTCCCCCTATGGCTACACCTTC. Combining the CDR3 with reference TRBV5-4 and TRBJ1-2 gives the whole variable domain ETGVTQSPTHLIKTRGQQVTLRCSSQSGHNTVSWYQQALGQGPQFIFQYYREEENGRGNFPPRFSGLQFPNYSSELNVNALELDDSALYLCASSLSSGGGSPYGYTFGSGTRLTVV.

This clone showed up just once. The chain couples TRBV18 to TRBJ2-1; a possible D gene is TRBD1 (5 bases). Germline CDR1 is KGHSH and CDR2 is LQKENI. CDR3 length equals 13 residues. Deletions cut 1 base from V and 9 bases from J, with 10 bases between. The CDR3 reads CASSPQGLGEQFF. CDR3 DNA sequence: TGTGCCAGCTCACCACAGGGGTTGGGTGAGCAGTTCTTC.

The chain uses TRBV7-9 and TRBJ2-2, with TRBD2 identical over 10 bases. Unmatched junction bases numbered 3, after V lost 2 bases and J lost 0 bases. The CDR3 loop spans 17 amino acids. Germline V CDR1 and CDR2: SEHNR, FQNEAQ (reference sequence). The CDR3 here is CASSLFSGGSNTGELFF. DNA of the CDR3: TGTGCCAGCAGCTTATTTAGCGGGGGGTCGAACACCGGGGAGCTGTTTTTT.

The chain links TRBV27 to TRBJ1-2; the D gene is possibly TRBD1 (5 bases). Per the germline V gene, CDR1 is MNHEY and CDR2 is SMNVEV (reference sequence). The CDR3 length is 13 residues. V was shortened by 8 bases and J by 5 bases, with 15 bases between the two germline ends. The CDR3 sequence is CASGSRGGYGYTF. CDR3 nucleotides: TGTGCCAGCGGCTCCCGGGGGGGGTATGGCTACACCTTC.

This clone was counted once. J is TRBJ2-1 and V is TRBV9; the D gene is possibly TRBD2 (6 bases). The CDR3 is 14 residues long. Germline assignment: CDR1 SGDLS and CDR2 YYNGEE. Trimming stripped 6 bases from V and 6 bases from J, with 16 bases between. This CDR3 reads CASNPGLGGNEQFF. CDR3 bases: TGTGCCAGCAACCCGGGACTGGGTGGCAATGAGCAGTTCTTC. Full variable domain (rest looked up from reference TRBV9 and TRBJ2-1): DSGVTQTPKHLITATGQRVTLRCSPRSGDLSVYWYQQSLDQGLQFLIQYYNGEERAKGNILERFSAQQFPDLHSELNLSSLELGDSALYFCASNPGLGGNEQFFGPGTRLTVL.

DNA for the CDR3: TGCAGTGGGGAGGTCCAAGAGACCCAGTACTTC. This encodes CSGEVQETQYF. J is TRBJ2-5 and V is TRBV20-1; D possibly corresponds to TRBD2 (6 bases). Germline V CDR1 and CDR2: DFQATT, SNEGSKA (reference sequence). V dropped 7 bases and J dropped 1 base, with 7 bases sitting between them. The length of the CDR3 is 11 residues.

Only a few counts were recorded for this clone. The V call is TRBV12-3 or TRBV12-4, the J call TRBJ2-1; no firm D call. V was trimmed by 5 bases and J by 9 bases, leaving 11 bases between them. The CDR3 loop spans 12 amino acids. CDR3 residues: CASSQWRGEQFF. CDR3 coding DNA: TGTGCCAGCAGTCAATGGCGCGGTGAGCAGTTCTTC.

J is TRBJ1-1 and V is TRBV2; possibly TRBD1 for D (6 bases). The CDR3 covers 14 residues. Deletions cut 3 bases from V and 5 bases from J, with 13 bases between. Per germline, CDR1 SNHLY and CDR2 FYNNEI. CDR3 residues: CASSEGAWETEAFF. Here the CDR3 DNA reads TGTGCCAGCAGTGAGGGGGCCTGGGAGACTGAAGCTTTCTTT.